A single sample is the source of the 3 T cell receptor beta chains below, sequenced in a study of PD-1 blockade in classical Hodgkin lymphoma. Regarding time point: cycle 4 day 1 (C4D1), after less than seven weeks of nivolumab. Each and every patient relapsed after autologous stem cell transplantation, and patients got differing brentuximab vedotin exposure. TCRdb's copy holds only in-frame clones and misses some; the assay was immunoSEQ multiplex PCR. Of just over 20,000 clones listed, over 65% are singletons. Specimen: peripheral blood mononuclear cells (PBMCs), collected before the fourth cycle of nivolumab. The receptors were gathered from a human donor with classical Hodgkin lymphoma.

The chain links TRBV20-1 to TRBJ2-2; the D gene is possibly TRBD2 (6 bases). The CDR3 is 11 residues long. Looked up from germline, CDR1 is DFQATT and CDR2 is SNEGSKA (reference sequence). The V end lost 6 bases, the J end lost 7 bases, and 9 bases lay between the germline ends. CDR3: CSAAGSGELFF. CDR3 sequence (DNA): TGCAGTGCCGCGGGGAGCGGGGAGCTGTTTTTT.

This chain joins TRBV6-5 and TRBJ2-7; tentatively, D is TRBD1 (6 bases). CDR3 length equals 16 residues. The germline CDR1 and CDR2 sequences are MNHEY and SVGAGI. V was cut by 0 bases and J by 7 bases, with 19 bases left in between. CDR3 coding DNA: TGTGCCAGCAGTTACTCGTTCTTAGGGTTAAGGGGGGAGCAGTACTTC. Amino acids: CASSYSFLGLRGEQYF.

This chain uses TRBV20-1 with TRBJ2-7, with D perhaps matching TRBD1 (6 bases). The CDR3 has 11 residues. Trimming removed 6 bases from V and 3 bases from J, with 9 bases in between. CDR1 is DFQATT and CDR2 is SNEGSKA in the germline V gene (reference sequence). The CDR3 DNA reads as TGCAGTGCGAGGGACAACTACGAGCAGTACTTC. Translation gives CSARDNYEQYF.